Listed here are 9 T cell receptor beta chains from one sample, sequenced in a study of CD8 T cells in ankylosing spondylitis. Study results and limitations: There was a TCR beta motif, made of several highly homologous variants, that appeared characteristic of ankylosing spondylitis blood.

The antigens for these receptors are not known. Via MiXCR, TCRdb re-called the 5' RACE reads, giving one row per CDR3 protein. The table has approximately 550,000 distinct CDR3 sequences, about 12% seen once. Sequencing input: blood, either unsorted or a sorted T cell fraction (not recorded which). The receptors here all came from a male donor with ankylosing spondylitis.

V gene TRBV29-1 combines with J gene TRBJ1-1; no clear D. This CDR3 is 13 amino acids long. Deletions cut 3 bases from V and 0 bases from J, with 8 bases between. The V gene's germline CDR1 is SQVTM and CDR2 ANQGSEA. The CDR3 is CSVEAGLNTEAFF. In DNA form, the CDR3 reads TGCAGCGTTGAGGCGGGTTTGAACACTGAAGCTTTCTTT.

This clonotype came up a few times. The chain is built from TRBV20-1 and TRBJ2-3; TRBD1 matches at 7 bases. After removal of 3 bases from V and 6 bases from J, the junction contained 0 bases not matched to a gene. Germline CDR1 is DFQATT and CDR2 is SNEGSKA (reference sequence). There are 11 residues in the CDR3. In DNA, the CDR3 is TGCAGTGCTAGGGACAGGGATACGCAGTATTTT. Encoded protein: CSARDRDTQYF.

This clonotype was picked up a small number of times. This chain connects TRBV7-2 to TRBJ1-2, with D maybe TRBD1 (6 bases). This CDR3 region has 14 residues. Germline CDR1 is SGHTA and CDR2 is FQGNSA. Trimming removed 7 bases at V and 7 bases at J, with 19 bases between. In DNA, the CDR3 is TGTGCCAGCACCCCACCGGGGGCTGGGGGTGGCTACACCTTC. This translates into CASTPPGAGGGYTF.

This clonotype has a handful of counts. A much larger clone lies one base from this, so it may be a read error. The chain couples TRBV7-6 to TRBJ2-2, with D hard to call. Germline CDR1 is SGHVS and CDR2 is FNYEAQ. The CDR3 is 15 residues long. The ends were cut back, 0 bases at V and 0 bases at J, with 5 bases in the middle. CDR3 region: CASSLADANTGELFF. CDR3 nucleotide sequence: TGTGCCAGCAGCTTAGCTGACGCGAACACCGGGGAGCTGTTTTTT.

This clonotype was recorded at least ten times. The chain carries TRBV19 and TRBJ1-1; D is possibly TRBD1 (6 bases). V was trimmed by 3 bases and J by 0 bases, leaving 11 bases between them. The CDR3 runs 15 residues. The germline gives CDR1 LNHDA, CDR2 SQIVND (reference sequence). In DNA form, the CDR3 reads TGTGCCAGTAGTATCAGGGGCTTCCTGAACACTGAAGCTTTCTTT. It encodes CASSIRGFLNTEAFF.

CDR3 DNA: TGCAGTGCTAGAGGGACTAGCGGGAGTTTATATGAGCAGTTCTTC. Translated: CSARGTSGSLYEQFF. V gene TRBV20-1 combines with J gene TRBJ2-1; 13 bases line up with TRBD2. CDR3 size: 15 residues. V lost 1 base, J lost 8 bases, and 5 bases stayed unmatched. Germline CDR1 DFQATT, CDR2 SNEGSKA (reference sequence).

This clonotype was seen only a few times. The rearrangement links TRBV3-1 to TRBJ2-7; 7 nucleotides align to TRBD2. The CDR3 covers 15 residues. The germline gives CDR1 LGHDT, CDR2 YNNKEL (reference sequence). V trimming: 0 bases; J trimming: 6 bases; junction bases outside the gene matches: 8. The DNA of the CDR3 is TGTGCCAGCAGCCAAGATTTAGCGGGCCAGGGCGAGCAGTACTTC. Residues: CASSQDLAGQGEQYF.

This clonotype occurred a few times. The chain is built from TRBV3-1 and TRBJ1-3, with a weak D call TRBD1 (5 bases). This CDR3 comprises 16 residues. The V and J ends lost 1 base and 4 bases respectively, with 14 bases between them. Germline loops: CDR1 LGHDT, CDR2 YNNKEL (reference sequence). The CDR3 sequence is CASSQGVGTSGNTIYF. The CDR3 region has the DNA TGTGCCAGCAGCCAAGGTGTGGGGACTAGCGGAAACACCATATATTTT.

This clonotype occurred many times. The J gene is TRBJ2-3, the V gene TRBV20-1; TRBD2 aligns across 7 bases. The CDR3 is 14 residues long. V lost 5 bases to trimming and J lost 0 bases; unmatched junction nucleotides: 5. The germline V gene encodes CDR1 DFQATT and CDR2 SNEGSKA (reference sequence). CDR3 amino acids: CSAQKAGSTDTQYF. The CDR3 DNA is TGCAGTGCTCAGAAAGCGGGGAGCACAGATACGCAGTATTTT.